The 16 T cell receptor beta chains in this list originate from one sample, sequenced in a study of blood T cell repertoires in COVID-19. Repertoires were generated with immunoSEQ multiplex PCR, while TCRdb's copy carries only in-frame clones and drops some. The sample carries around 480,000 clones, approximately 86% recorded once. Sequencing input: PBMCs or T cells enriched from blood (not recorded which). These receptors came from a woman aged 18-35 years who had recovered from COVID-19.

This rearrangement joins TRBV19 to TRBJ1-1, with D perhaps matching TRBD1 (5 bases). The germline V gene has CDR1 LNHDA and CDR2 SQIVND (reference sequence). Trimming stripped 5 bases from V and 8 bases from J, with 12 bases between. The CDR3 consists of 12 residues. The CDR3 DNA follows: TGTGCCAGTAGTTTGGGGGGGGGAGAAGCTTTCTTT. This translates into CASSLGGGEAFF.

The gene calls are TRBV4-1 and TRBJ2-7; D is perhaps TRBD1 (7 bases). The CDR3 spans 17 residues. The germline V gene encodes CDR1 MGHRA and CDR2 YSYEKL. V lost 4 bases, J lost 0 bases, and 19 bases lay in between. The CDR3, as DNA: TGCGCCAGCAGCCGCGGGACTTTCCGGGACAGCTCCTACGAGCAGTACTTC. Translated, it gives CASSRGTFRDSSYEQYF.

V usage is TRBV2 and J usage is TRBJ1-1; the D is unclear. There are 14 residues in the CDR3. The ends were cut back, 7 bases at V and 0 bases at J, with 12 bases in the middle. In germline, CDR1 is SNHLY, CDR2 FYNNEI. The CDR3 nucleotides are TGTGCCAGCACCATCGGGTCGGTGAACACTGAAGCTTTCTTT. It translates to CASTIGSVNTEAFF.

The chain recombines TRBV4-1 with TRBJ1-6, with D unclear. Germline assignment: CDR1 MGHRA and CDR2 YSYEKL. V was cut by 1 base and J by 8 bases, with 18 bases left in between. This CDR3 is built from 17 residues. The CDR3 region is CASSQVEVSLVDSPLHF. The CDR3 DNA sequence: TGCGCCAGCAGCCAAGTAGAGGTTTCCCTGGTTGATTCACCCCTCCACTTT.

This clone was observed once. The rearrangement uses TRBV5-1 and TRBJ1-4; D is undetermined. In germline, CDR1 is SGHRS, CDR2 YFSETQ. The ends were cut back, 1 base at V and 0 bases at J, with 13 bases in the middle. This CDR3 spans 17 amino acids. The CDR3 loop reads CASSLFSRQATNEKLFF. For the CDR3, the DNA is TGCGCCAGCAGCTTGTTTTCCCGCCAGGCAACTAATGAAAAACTGTTTTTT.

This chain joins TRBV24-1 and TRBJ1-2, with 10 bases fitting TRBD1. This CDR3 comprises 15 residues. Germline assignment: CDR1 KGHDR and CDR2 SFDVKD. The J segment lost 6 bases and the V segment lost 4 bases, leaving 7 bases of the junction unmatched. The DNA for the CDR3 is TGTGCCACCAGTGACTCCACTGGACAGGGGGATGGCTACACCTTC. Translating gives CATSDSTGQGDGYTF.

V is TRBV6-2 or TRBV6-3 and J is TRBJ1-1; weak D call: TRBD1 (5 bases). V gave up 4 bases and J gave up 4 bases, with 13 bases separating them. Looked up from germline, CDR1 is MNHEY and CDR2 is SVGEGT. The CDR3 is made up of 14 amino acids. The CDR3 coding sequence is TGTGCCAGCAGTTCGGCAGGGAGGGTCACTGAAGCTTTCTTT. Its translation: CASSSAGRVTEAFF.

This sequence joins TRBV9 and TRBJ2-1; tentative D call: TRBD2 (6 bases). Germline V gene lookup returns CDR1 SGDLS and CDR2 YYNGEE. The CDR3 runs to 16 residues. Trimming pared 0 bases from V and 0 bases from J, leaving 10 bases between. The DNA for the CDR3 is TGTGCCAGCAGCGTAGGTGCGGGGCTCTCCTACAATGAGCAGTTCTTC. Translation gives CASSVGAGLSYNEQFF.

This clone was counted between two and nine times. The V call is TRBV6-6, the J call TRBJ2-7; maybe TRBD1 (6 bases). The CDR3 runs 13 residues. Trimming removed 6 bases at V and 2 bases at J, with 11 bases between. Germline lookup yields CDR1 MNHNY and CDR2 SVGAGI (reference sequence). CDR3 loop: CASRRQDPYEQYF. Written as DNA, the CDR3 is TGTGCCAGCAGACGACAGGATCCCTACGAGCAGTACTTC.

The V and J genes are TRBV2 and TRBJ2-1, with a possible D match to TRBD2 (6 bases). The V gene's germline CDR1 is SNHLY and CDR2 FYNNEI. The CDR3 extends over 14 amino acids. V lost 8 bases and J lost 2, with 13 bases in between. CDR3 amino acids: CASGRGLAYNEQFF. As DNA, the CDR3 is TGTGCCAGCGGTAGGGGACTGGCCTACAATGAGCAGTTCTTC. Variable domain in full (rest from reference TRBV2 and TRBJ2-1): EPEVTQTPSHQVTQMGQEVILRCVPISNHLYFYWYRQILGQKVEFLVSFYNNEISEKSEIFDDQFSVERPDGSNFTLKIRSTKLEDSAMYFCASGRGLAYNEQFFGPGTRLTVL.

This chain links TRBV19 with TRBJ1-1; D is unclear. The CDR3 totals 15 residues. The germline V gene has CDR1 LNHDA and CDR2 SQIVND (reference sequence). Deletions cut 1 base from V and 4 bases from J, with 13 bases between. CDR3 region: CASSIAYLEGTEAFF. CDR3 DNA: TGTGCCAGTAGTATAGCCTACCTAGAAGGCACTGAAGCTTTCTTT.

The rearrangement uses TRBV18 and TRBJ1-6; maybe TRBD1 (5 bases). The CDR3 is 14 amino acids. Germline lookup yields CDR1 KGHSH and CDR2 LQKENI. Deletions cut 4 bases from V and 5 bases from J, with 9 bases between. CDR3 bases: TGTGCCAGCTCACTAAGGGGCAATAATTCACCCCTCCACTTT. It specifies CASSLRGNNSPLHF.

The chain carries TRBV13 and TRBJ2-3, with D tentatively TRBD1 (5 bases). The CDR3 totals 12 residues. Germline CDR1 PRHDT, CDR2 FYEKMQ (reference sequence). The V gene lost 8 bases and the J gene lost 5 bases, with 11 bases spanning the gap. The CDR3 loop reads CASARTRDTQYF. The CDR3 DNA follows: TGTGCCAGCGCGAGGACAAGAGATACGCAGTATTTT.

The rearrangement links TRBV9 to TRBJ2-5; possibly TRBD1 for D (6 bases). CDR3 size: 15 residues. The ends were cut back, 3 bases at V and 4 bases at J, with 16 bases in the middle. Germline V gene sequence: CDR1 SGDLS, CDR2 YYNGEE. For the CDR3, the DNA is TGTGCCAGCAGCGGTTCAGGGGAAGTAGGAGAGACCCAGTACTTC. Translation: CASSGSGEVGETQYF.

The V call is TRBV7-9, the J call TRBJ1-4; D remains ambiguous. The CDR3 length is 15 residues. Looked up from germline, CDR1 is SEHNR and CDR2 is FQNEAQ (reference sequence). The germline V and J ends were trimmed by 4 bases and 1 base, with 10 bases remaining between them. CDR3 DNA: TGTGCCAGCAGCTCCTACGCGGAAACTAATGAAAAACTGTTTTTT. Amino acid sequence: CASSSYAETNEKLFF.

The chain uses TRBV5-6 and TRBJ1-5; TRBD1 aligns across 11 bases. V shed 4 bases and J 6 bases; nucleotides not matched to a gene: 6. The CDR3 totals 15 residues. CDR1 and CDR2 from the germline V gene are SGHDT and YYEEEE. CDR3 in DNA: TGTGCCAGCAGCCTCCGGGACAGGGGGGGTCAGCCCCAGCATTTT. Its protein product is CASSLRDRGGQPQHF.